The 15 T cell receptor beta chains below all came from one sample that was sequenced in a study of untreated major depressive disorder. Only in-frame clones appear in the TCRdb table, and some are missing; sequencing was by immunoSEQ multiplex PCR. Found here are about 21,000 clones, approximately 89% of them singletons; the top ten hold 0.45% to 0.6%. The sequencing input was CD4+ T cells from PBMCs. These receptors were taken from a woman aged 40 to 55 in good health.

The chain combines TRBV25-1 with TRBJ1-4; 11 positions agree with TRBD1. The CDR3 consists of 16 residues. CDR1 and CDR2 from the germline V gene are MGHDK and SYGVNS. V lost 4 bases, J lost 8 bases, and 9 bases stayed unmatched. The CDR3 loop is CASSATGGTGGEKLFF. The CDR3 DNA is TGTGCCAGCAGTGCAACTGGGGGGACAGGGGGAGAAAAACTGTTTTTT.

This chain connects TRBV7-9 to TRBJ2-1; TRBD2 matches 7 bases. Trimming removed 7 bases from V and 9 bases from J; junction bases left unmatched: 12. Germline V gene lookup returns CDR1 SEHNR and CDR2 FQNEAQ (reference sequence). The CDR3 has 14 residues. CDR3 amino acids: CASTLGAGEGEQFF. The DNA of the CDR3 is TGTGCCAGCACATTAGGGGCGGGAGAGGGTGAGCAGTTCTTC.

CDR3: CAWSVLSGLINNEQFF. Here the CDR3 DNA reads TGTGCCTGGAGTGTACTGTCCGGGTTGATCAACAATGAGCAGTTCTTC. The rearrangement uses TRBV30 and TRBJ2-1, with D unresolved. Trimming removed 0 bases from V and 5 bases from J, with 17 bases in between. The CDR3 runs 16 residues. The germline V gene has CDR1 GTSNPN and CDR2 SVGIG (reference sequence).

This chain connects TRBV29-1 to TRBJ2-7; 9 nucleotides align to TRBD1. CDR1 is SQVTM, CDR2 ANQGSEA, per germline. This CDR3 contains 13 residues. The V and J ends lost 7 bases and 3 bases, in that order; junction bases with no gene match: 7. CDR3 bases: TGCAGCGCACGTCCGGGACAGGGCTACGAGCAGTACTTC. It yields the protein CSARPGQGYEQYF.

This sequence joins TRBV9 and TRBJ2-5, with 11 positions matching TRBD2. CDR1 is SGDLS, CDR2 YYNGEE, per germline. V dropped 2 bases and J dropped 2; count of bases not matched to a gene: 5. The CDR3 has 16 amino acids. The CDR3 loop is CASSVGLAGLQETQYF. For the CDR3, the DNA is TGTGCCAGCAGCGTCGGACTAGCGGGTCTACAAGAGACCCAGTACTTC.

The rearrangement uses TRBV11-2 and TRBJ2-2, with 10 bases identical to TRBD1. CDR3 size: 16 residues. Germline values: CDR1 SGHAT, CDR2 FQNNGV. V lost 5 bases and J lost 3; bases outside the gene matches: 6. This chain's CDR3 is CASSARTGGDTGELFF. CDR3 coding DNA: TGTGCCAGCAGCGCCCGGACAGGGGGGGACACCGGGGAGCTGTTTTTT.

V and J are TRBV4-2 and TRBJ2-3; D is perhaps TRBD1 or TRBD2 (5 bases each). Trimming left V 1 base short and J 0 bases short, with 11 bases between. The CDR3 runs to 16 residues. Germline lookup yields CDR1 LGHNA and CDR2 YNFKEQ. The CDR3 DNA reads as TGTGCCAGCAGCCAAGGGGGGACGACTAGCACAGATACGCAGTATTTT. Translation: CASSQGGTTSTDTQYF.

This rearrangement joins TRBV6-1 to TRBJ1-3; a possible D gene is TRBD1 (5 bases). In germline, CDR1 is MNHNS, CDR2 SASEGT. CDR3 length: 16 residues. The V end was cut by 0 bases, the J end by 0 bases, with 9 bases between. CDR3 in DNA: TGTGCCAGCAGTGAAGCGCAGGGATTCTCTGGAAACACCATATATTTT. As protein: CASSEAQGFSGNTIYF.

The chain has TRBV18 and TRBJ1-2; the D gene is possibly TRBD1 (6 bases). This CDR3 contains 15 residues. Looked up from germline, CDR1 is KGHSH and CDR2 is LQKENI. The V end was cut by 3 bases, the J end by 2 bases, with 13 bases between. The CDR3 reads CASSPQRGNNYGYTF. The DNA of the CDR3 is TGTGCCAGCTCACCTCAGAGGGGGAACAACTATGGCTACACCTTC.

The chain links TRBV28 to TRBJ1-2; D remains ambiguous. This CDR3 has 12 residues. CDR1 and CDR2 (germline): MDHEN, SYDVKM. V was trimmed by 2 bases and J by 12 bases, leaving 13 bases between them. The CDR3 coding sequence is TGTGCCAGCAGTTTAGGTTTGAGGTTCCACACCTTC. This encodes CASSLGLRFHTF.

The chain carries TRBV7-3 and TRBJ2-3; tentative D call: TRBD2 (5 bases). Trimming stripped 3 bases from V and 4 bases from J, with 14 bases between. This CDR3 has 15 amino acids. Germline V gives CDR1 SGHTA, CDR2 FQGTGA. CDR3 nucleotides: TGTGCCAGCAGCTTCAGCACGCTAGCAGCAGATACGCAGTATTTT. Its protein is CASSFSTLAADTQYF.

The V call is TRBV29-1, the J call TRBJ2-1, with 14 bases fitting TRBD2. The germline V gene has CDR1 SQVTM and CDR2 ANQGSEA. V was pared by 6 bases and J by 9 bases, with 10 bases of the junction left unmatched. The CDR3 sequence is 15 residues long. This CDR3 reads CSVAAGTSGSAEQFF. Written as DNA, the CDR3 is TGCAGCGTAGCCGCCGGGACTAGCGGGAGCGCTGAGCAGTTCTTC.

The V gene is TRBV2, the J gene TRBJ2-1; 13 bases are a match to TRBD2. V was pared by 8 bases and J by 4 bases, with 2 bases of the junction left unmatched. Germline V lookup: CDR1 SNHLY, CDR2 FYNNEI. CDR3 size: 14 residues. The CDR3 coding sequence is TGTGCCAGCTCGGGACTAGCGGGATACAATGAGCAGTTCTTC. Protein: CASSGLAGYNEQFF. The variable domain in full, completed from reference TRBV2 and TRBJ2-1, reads EPEVTQTPSHQVTQMGQEVILRCVPISNHLYFYWYRQILGQKVEFLVSFYNNEISEKSEIFDDQFSVERPDGSNFTLKIRSTKLEDSAMYFCASSGLAGYNEQFFGPGTRLTVL.

The chain is built from TRBV2 and TRBJ2-4; D may be TRBD2 (6 bases). Trimming pared 2 bases from V and 6 bases from J, leaving 20 bases between. This CDR3 has 17 amino acids. Germline V gene lookup returns CDR1 SNHLY and CDR2 FYNNEI. This CDR3 is CASSERGWKGRRNIQYF. In DNA form, the CDR3 reads TGTGCCAGCAGTGAACGTGGTTGGAAGGGGAGGAGAAACATTCAGTACTTC.

This rearrangement joins TRBV2 to TRBJ1-2; D may be TRBD1 (5 bases). CDR1 SNHLY and CDR2 FYNNEI come from the germline V gene. V was trimmed by 0 bases and J by 0 bases, leaving 8 bases between them. The CDR3 loop spans 15 amino acids. The CDR3 reads CASSEAGTANYGYTF. DNA of the CDR3: TGTGCCAGCAGTGAAGCGGGGACGGCTAACTATGGCTACACCTTC.